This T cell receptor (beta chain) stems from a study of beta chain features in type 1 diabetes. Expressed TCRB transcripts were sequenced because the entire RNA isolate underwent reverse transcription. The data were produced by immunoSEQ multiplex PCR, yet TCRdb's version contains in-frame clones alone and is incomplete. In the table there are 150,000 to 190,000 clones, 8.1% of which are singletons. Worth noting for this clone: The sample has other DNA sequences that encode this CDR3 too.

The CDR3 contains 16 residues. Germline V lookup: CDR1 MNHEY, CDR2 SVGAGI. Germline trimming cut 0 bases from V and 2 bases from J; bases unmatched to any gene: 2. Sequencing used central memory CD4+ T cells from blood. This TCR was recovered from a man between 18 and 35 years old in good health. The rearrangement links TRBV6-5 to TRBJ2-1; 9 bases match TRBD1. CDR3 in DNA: TGTGCCAGCAGTTACTCGAACAGGGGGCCCTACAATGAGCAGTTCTTC. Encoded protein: CASSYSNRGPYNEQFF.